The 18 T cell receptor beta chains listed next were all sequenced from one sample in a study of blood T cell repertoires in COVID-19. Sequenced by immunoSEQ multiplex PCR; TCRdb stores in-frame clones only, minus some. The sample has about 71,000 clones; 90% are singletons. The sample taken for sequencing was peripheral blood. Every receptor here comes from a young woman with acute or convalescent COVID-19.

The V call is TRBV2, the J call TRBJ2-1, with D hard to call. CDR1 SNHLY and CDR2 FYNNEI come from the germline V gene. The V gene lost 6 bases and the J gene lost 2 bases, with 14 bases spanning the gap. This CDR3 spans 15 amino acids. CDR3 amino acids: CASRSGATPYNEQFF. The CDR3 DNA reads TGTGCCAGCAGATCAGGCGCGACCCCCTACAATGAGCAGTTCTTC.

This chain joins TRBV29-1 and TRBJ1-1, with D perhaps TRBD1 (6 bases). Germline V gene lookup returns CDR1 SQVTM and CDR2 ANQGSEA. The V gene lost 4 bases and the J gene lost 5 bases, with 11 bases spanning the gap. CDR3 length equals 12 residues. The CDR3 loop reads CSVGTANTEAFF. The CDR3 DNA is TGCAGCGTTGGGACAGCGAATACTGAAGCTTTCTTT.

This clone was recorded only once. The DNA of the CDR3 is TGTGCCTGGAGTAAGCTAGCGGGGACCACAGATACGCAGTATTTT. It encodes CAWSKLAGTTDTQYF. The V call is TRBV30, the J call TRBJ2-3; the match to TRBD2 covers 9 bases. The CDR3 extends over 15 amino acids. CDR1 is GTSNPN, CDR2 SVGIG, per germline (reference sequence). After removal of 2 bases from V and 2 bases from J, the junction contained 5 bases not matched to a gene. Looking up the rest from reference TRBV30 and TRBJ2-3 gives the full variable domain: SQTIHQWPATLVQPVGSPLSLECTVEGTSNPNLYWYRQAAGRGLQLLFYSVGIGQISSEVPQNLSASRPQDRQFILSSKKLLLSDSGFYLCAWSKLAGTTDTQYFGPGTRLTVL.

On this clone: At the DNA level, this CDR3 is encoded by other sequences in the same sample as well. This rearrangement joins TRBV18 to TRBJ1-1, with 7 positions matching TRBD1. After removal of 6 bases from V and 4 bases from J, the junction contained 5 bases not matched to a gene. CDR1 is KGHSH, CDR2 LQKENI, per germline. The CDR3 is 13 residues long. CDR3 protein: CASSPQGGTEAFF. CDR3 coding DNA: TGTGCCAGCTCCCCCCAGGGGGGCACTGAAGCTTTCTTT. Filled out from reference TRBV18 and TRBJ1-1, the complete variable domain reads NAGVMQNPRHLVRRRGQEARLRCSPMKGHSHVYWYRQLPEEGLKFMVYLQKENIIDESGMPKERFSAEFPKEGPSILRIQQVVRGDSAAYFCASSPQGGTEAFFGQGTRLTVV.

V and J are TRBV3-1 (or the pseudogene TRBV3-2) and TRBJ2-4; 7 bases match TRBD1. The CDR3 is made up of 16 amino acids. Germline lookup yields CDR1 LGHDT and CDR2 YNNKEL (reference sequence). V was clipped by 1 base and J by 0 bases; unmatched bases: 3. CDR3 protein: CASSQVAGGAKNIQYF. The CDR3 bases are TGTGCCAGCAGCCAAGTAGCAGGGGGAGCCAAAAACATTCAGTACTTC.

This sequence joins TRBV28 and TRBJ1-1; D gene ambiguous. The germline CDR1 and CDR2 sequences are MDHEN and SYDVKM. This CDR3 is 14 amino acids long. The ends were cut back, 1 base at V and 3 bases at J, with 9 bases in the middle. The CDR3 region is CASSLSRIHTEAFF. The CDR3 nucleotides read TGTGCCAGCAGTTTATCGCGGATACACACTGAAGCTTTCTTT.

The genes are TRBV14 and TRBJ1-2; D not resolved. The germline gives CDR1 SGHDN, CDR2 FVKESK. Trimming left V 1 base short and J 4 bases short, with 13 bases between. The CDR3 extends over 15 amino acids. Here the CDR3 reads CASSQVEGSIYGYTF. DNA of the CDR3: TGTGCCAGCAGCCAAGTTGAGGGTTCAATCTATGGCTACACCTTC.

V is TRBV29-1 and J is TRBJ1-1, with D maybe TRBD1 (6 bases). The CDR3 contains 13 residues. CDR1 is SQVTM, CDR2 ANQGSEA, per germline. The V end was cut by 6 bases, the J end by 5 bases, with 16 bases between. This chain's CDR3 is CSVDTRGGTEAFF. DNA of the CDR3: TGCAGCGTGGACACTAGGGGGGGGACTGAAGCTTTCTTT.

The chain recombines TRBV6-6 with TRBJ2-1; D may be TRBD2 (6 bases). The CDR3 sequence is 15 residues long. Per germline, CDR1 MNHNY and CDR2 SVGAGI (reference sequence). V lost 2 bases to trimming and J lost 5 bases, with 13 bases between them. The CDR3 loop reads CASSYRGDGNNEQFF. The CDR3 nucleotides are TGTGCCAGCAGTTACCGCGGGGACGGGAACAATGAGCAGTTCTTC.

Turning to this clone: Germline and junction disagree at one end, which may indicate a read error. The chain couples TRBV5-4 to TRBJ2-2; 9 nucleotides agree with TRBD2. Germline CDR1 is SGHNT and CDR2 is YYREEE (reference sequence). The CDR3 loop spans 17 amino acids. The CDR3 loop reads CASSFGGTSLNAGELFF. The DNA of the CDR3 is TGTGCCAGCAGCTTCGGCGGGACTAGCCTGAACGCCGGGGAGCTGTTTTTT.

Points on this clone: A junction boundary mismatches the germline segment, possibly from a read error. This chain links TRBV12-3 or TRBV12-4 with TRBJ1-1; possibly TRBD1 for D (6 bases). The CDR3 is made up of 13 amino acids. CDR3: CASSFTGNAEAFF. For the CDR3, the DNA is TGTGCCAGCAGTTTTACAGGGAACGCTGAAGCTTTCTTT.

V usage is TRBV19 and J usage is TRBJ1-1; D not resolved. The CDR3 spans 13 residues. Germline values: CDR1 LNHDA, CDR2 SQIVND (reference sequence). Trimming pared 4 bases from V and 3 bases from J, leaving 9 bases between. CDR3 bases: TGTGCCAGTAGTACGGGAGTTTACACTGAAGCTTTCTTT. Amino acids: CASSTGVYTEAFF. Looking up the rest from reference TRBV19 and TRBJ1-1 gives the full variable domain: DGGITQSPKYLFRKEGQNVTLSCEQNLNHDAMYWYRQDPGQGLRLIYYSQIVNDFQKGDIAEGYSVSREKKESFPLTVTSAQKNPTAFYLCASSTGVYTEAFFGQGTRLTVV.

DNA of the CDR3: TGTGCCAGCAGTGAAGCGCTAGGTGAGCGGTCCTACGAGCAGTACTTC. Amino acids: CASSEALGERSYEQYF. The chain has TRBV6-1 and TRBJ2-7; tentative D call: TRBD2 (5 bases). The CDR3 spans 16 residues. With 0 bases removed from V and 1 base from J, the gap between germline ends came to 13 bases. Germline CDR1 is MNHNS and CDR2 is SASEGT.

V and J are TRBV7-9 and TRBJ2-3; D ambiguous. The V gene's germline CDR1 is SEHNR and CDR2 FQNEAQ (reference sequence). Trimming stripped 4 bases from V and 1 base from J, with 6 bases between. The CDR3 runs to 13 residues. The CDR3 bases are TGTGCCAGCAGCTGGTCGGGCACAGATACGCAGTATTTT. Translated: CASSWSGTDTQYF.

CDR3 nucleotide sequence: TGTGCCAGCAGCCCCCAGGGGATGCGCGAGACCCAGTACTTC. It specifies CASSPQGMRETQYF. The chain has TRBV11-2 and TRBJ2-5; D might be TRBD1 (6 bases). Trimming shortened V by 5 bases and J by 5 bases, and 15 bases separated the two germline ends. The length of the CDR3 is 14 residues. The germline V gene encodes CDR1 SGHAT and CDR2 FQNNGV.

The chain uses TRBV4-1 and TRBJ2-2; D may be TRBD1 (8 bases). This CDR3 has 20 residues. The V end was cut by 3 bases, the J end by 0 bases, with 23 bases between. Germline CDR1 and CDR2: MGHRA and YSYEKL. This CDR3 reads CASSHILDRTGTTNTGELFF. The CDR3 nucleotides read TGCGCCAGCAGCCACATCCTCGACCGGACAGGGACTACGAACACCGGGGAGCTGTTTTTT.

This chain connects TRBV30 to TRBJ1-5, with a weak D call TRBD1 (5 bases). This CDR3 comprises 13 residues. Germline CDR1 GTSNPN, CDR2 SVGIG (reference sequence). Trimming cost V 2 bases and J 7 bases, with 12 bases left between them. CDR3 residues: CAWSSGYRQPQHF. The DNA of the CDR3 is TGTGCCTGGAGTTCAGGGTATCGACAGCCCCAGCATTTT.

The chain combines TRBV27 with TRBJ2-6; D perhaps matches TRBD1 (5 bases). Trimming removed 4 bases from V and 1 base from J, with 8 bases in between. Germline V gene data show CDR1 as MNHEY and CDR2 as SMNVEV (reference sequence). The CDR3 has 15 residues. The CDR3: CASSSPGSGANVLTF. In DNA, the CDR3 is TGTGCCAGCAGTTCCCCAGGGTCTGGGGCCAACGTCCTGACTTTC.